Below, 5 T cell receptor beta chains from the same sample are listed, as sequenced in a study of shared clonotypes between healthy human individuals. Method: immunoSEQ multiplex PCR; TCRdb's copy keeps in-frame clones and lacks some. The table includes approximately 940,000 clones, over 75% detected once. Sequenced: memory CD4+ T cells sorted from blood. This sample's subset: CD45RA-negative fraction. All receptors come from a man between 18 and 29 years old in good health.

This clone has a single count. This chain connects TRBV5-1 to TRBJ2-1, with 9 positions matching TRBD1. V lost 2 bases to trimming and J lost 7 bases; unmatched junction nucleotides: 4. The CDR3 sequence is 14 residues long. The germline V gene has CDR1 SGHRS and CDR2 YFSETQ. The CDR3 loop is CASSLVGTGNEQFF. Written as DNA, the CDR3 is TGCGCCAGCAGCTTAGTTGGGACAGGGAATGAGCAGTTCTTC.

J is TRBJ2-1 and V is TRBV11-2, with 7 bases matching TRBD1. There are 12 residues in the CDR3. CDR1 and CDR2 (germline): SGHAT, FQNNGV. Losses at the gene ends were 6 bases for V and 12 bases for J; bases not matched to a gene: 8. In DNA, the CDR3 is TGTGCCAGCAGTCCGACAGGGATCGGGCAGTTCTTC. Amino acids: CASSPTGIGQFF.

V gene TRBV6-1 combines with J gene TRBJ2-7, with TRBD1 matching over 8 bases. Germline V CDR1 and CDR2: MNHNS, SASEGT. V trimming: 3 bases; J trimming: 6 bases; junction bases outside the gene matches: 1. CDR3 length: 12 amino acids. The CDR3 spells CASSDDRGEQYF. Written as DNA, the CDR3 is TGTGCCAGCAGTGACGACAGGGGCGAGCAGTACTTC.

The chain joins TRBV19 to TRBJ1-4; 11 bases fit TRBD1. The germline CDR1 and CDR2 sequences are LNHDA and SQIVND (reference sequence). The CDR3 is made up of 15 amino acids. After removal of 5 bases from V and 8 bases from J, the junction contained 7 bases not matched to a gene. CDR3 DNA: TGTGCCAGTAGTTTAAGGACAGGGGGCGGCGAAAAACTGTTTTTT. This sequence encodes CASSLRTGGGEKLFF.

This clone was found a few times. The chain joins TRBV2 to TRBJ1-1; D may be TRBD1 (6 bases). Germline CDR1 and CDR2: SNHLY and FYNNEI. The CDR3 totals 13 residues. Trimming stripped 7 bases from V and 1 base from J, with 10 bases between. CDR3 region: CASTRDTNTEAFF. The CDR3 DNA reads TGTGCCAGCACCAGGGACACGAACACTGAAGCTTTCTTT.